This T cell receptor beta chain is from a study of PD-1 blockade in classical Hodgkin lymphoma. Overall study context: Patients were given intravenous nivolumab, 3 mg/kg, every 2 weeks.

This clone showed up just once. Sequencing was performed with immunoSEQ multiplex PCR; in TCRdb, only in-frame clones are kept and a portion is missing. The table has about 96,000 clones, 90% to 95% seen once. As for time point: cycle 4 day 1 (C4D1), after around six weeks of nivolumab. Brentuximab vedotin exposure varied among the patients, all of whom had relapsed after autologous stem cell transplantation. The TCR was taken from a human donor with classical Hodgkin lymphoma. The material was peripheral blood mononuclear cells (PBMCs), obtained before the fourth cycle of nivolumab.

The CDR3, as DNA: TGCAGCGTGGGACTAGCGGGAGGGCCTGTGGATACGCAGTATTTT. This translates into CSVGLAGGPVDTQYF. The chain recombines TRBV29-1 with TRBJ2-3; TRBD2 matches 16 bases. Germline V gene sequence: CDR1 SQVTM, CDR2 ANQGSEA. CDR3 length equals 15 residues. With 6 bases clipped from V and 6 bases from J, the junction kept 6 bases outside the gene matches.